The sequence of this T cell receptor (beta chain) was determined in a study of CD8+ T cells in alopecia areata. Study-level background: Those patients who were treated received oral tofacitinib, which was given at 5 to 10 mg twice daily for moderate-to-severe alopecia areata. General observations from the study: Scalp sample data also include resident alphabeta T cells from normal skin.

Following extraction, RNA underwent reverse transcription to cDNA, which served as the sequencing template. Method: immunoSEQ multiplex PCR; TCRdb's copy keeps in-frame clones and lacks some. The table lists under 250,000 clones, 57% of them singletons. This CDR3 is 12 amino acids long. V was cut by 3 bases and J by 0 bases, with 2 bases left in between. Germline lookup yields CDR1 GTSNPN and CDR2 SVGIG (reference sequence). To note about this clone: Its matching antigen is unknown.

Both CD4+ and CD8+ T cells were separated by sorting PBMCs. Sequencing used CD4+ T cells sorted from blood, obtained at week 0. The receptor was isolated from a human donor with alopecia areata. The chain recombines TRBV30 with TRBJ1-4, with D hard to call. CDR3 loop: CAWSPTNEKLFF. The DNA of the CDR3 is TGTGCCTGGAGCCCAACTAATGAAAAACTGTTTTTT.